This T cell receptor (beta chain) was observed in a study of T cell responses to AZD1222 COVID-19 vaccine. Notes on the study in general: No repertoire was sampled before or during the peak T cell response, only after it. Just a handful of AZD1222 recipients tested seropositive at baseline. Mostly white British, mostly female donors; authors suggested clonal diversity may be underestimated. Close to half of all spike-specific TCRs reportedly target regions of the variants that are unmutated.

Germline loops: CDR1 MNHEY, CDR2 SVGEGT. CDR3 size: 14 residues. Deletions cut 5 bases from V and 0 bases from J, with 8 bases between. A remark on this clone: Its antigen is still unknown.

Clones were sequenced by immunoSEQ multiplex PCR, and TCRdb holds only the in-frame ones, with some missing. Of 80,000 to 90,000 clones listed, 90% are singletons. Sequenced material: peripheral blood, taken 28 days after the second AZD1222 dose. This TCR was sampled from an adult who received the AZD1222 COVID-19 vaccine. The chain is built from TRBV6-2 or TRBV6-3 and TRBJ1-3; unclear D gene. CDR3 in DNA: TGTGCCAGCAGTACCCCGGGCTCTGGAAACACCATATATTTT. Translation gives CASSTPGSGNTIYF.